This T cell receptor (beta chain) stems from a study of sequential checkpoint blockade in melanoma. Overall study context: Randomization was 1:1 between first-line nivolumab→ipilimumab and ipilimumab→nivolumab. Each arm's sequence ended with maintenance nivolumab.

Documented treatment: randomized to nivolumab then ipilimumab (arm A) or the reverse (arm B). No patient had prior DNA-damaging chemotherapy. PBMC sorting kept live CD3+CD8+ cells without CD19 or CD56. From germline, CDR1 is SGHTA and CDR2 FQGTGA. Trimming removed 5 bases from V and 0 bases from J, with 13 bases in between. The CDR3 has 15 residues. TCRdb's copy holds only in-frame clones and misses some; the assay was immunoSEQ multiplex PCR. This sample has under 50,000 clones, with around nine tenths found just once. V usage is TRBV7-3 and J usage is TRBJ1-1, with D maybe TRBD1 (6 bases). The sample was CD8+ T cells sorted from blood (inferred from file names), taken from a patient given nivolumab and ipilimumab in sequence. This TCR derives from a human donor with melanoma. The CDR3 DNA reads as TGTGCCAGCAGCCCAGCACAGGGCTTGAACACTGAAGCTTTCTTT. Protein sequence: CASSPAQGLNTEAFF.